Each of the 31 T cell receptor beta chains below was sequenced from the same sample in a study of CD8 T cells in cerebrospinal fluid in Alzheimer's disease. TCRdb reprocessed the 10x single-cell sequencing reads and stores each CDR3 protein as one record, lacking DNA. In total, the table holds over a thousand distinct CDR3 sequences. Sequenced: cerebrospinal fluid. All receptors come from a human donor in good health.

Considering frequency, this clonotype is large (0.1 to 1%). The J gene is TRBJ2-7, the V gene TRBV14. Germline V gene sequence: CDR1 SGHDN, CDR2 FVKESK. CDR3 length equals 15 residues. This chain's CDR3 is CASSRTLTRSYEQYF.

This clonotype is deemed large by its frequency. This chain joins TRBV10-3 and TRBJ1-2. Germline V gene lookup returns CDR1 ENHRY and CDR2 SYGVKD. CDR3 size: 11 residues. CDR3 protein: CAISDTYGYTF.

According to its frequency, this clonotype is medium-sized. V and J are TRBV6-1 and TRBJ2-1; there is no DNA to check the TCRdb D call of TRBD1. The germline V gene encodes CDR1 MNHNS and CDR2 SASEGT. The CDR3 has 11 residues. The CDR3 loop is CASRFGIKQFF.

This clonotype is labeled large based on frequency. The V call is TRBV6-5, the J call TRBJ2-5. CDR3 length: 13 residues. The germline gives CDR1 MNHEY, CDR2 SVGAGI. CDR3 amino acids: CASTPRYQETQYF.

This clonotype is identified as medium-sized (0.01 to 0.1%) from frequency. This chain links TRBV9 with TRBJ2-5; TCRdb's assignment of TRBD2 cannot be checked, as there is no DNA. This CDR3 comprises 17 residues. Germline values: CDR1 SGDLS, CDR2 YYNGEE. The CDR3 region is CASSVDRGGRAQETQYF. The entire variable domain, with the rest obtained from reference TRBV9 and TRBJ2-5, is as follows: DSGVTQTPKHLITATGQRVTLRCSPRSGDLSVYWYQQSLDQGLQFLIQYYNGEERAKGNILERFSAQQFPDLHSELNLSSLELGDSALYFCASSVDRGGRAQETQYFGPGTRLLVL.

This clonotype is identified as medium-sized (0.01 to 0.1%) from frequency. Here the CDR3 reads CASTRPNSGSPQYF. The chain is built from TRBV28 and TRBJ2-7; TCRdb returns TRBD2, unconfirmable since there is no DNA. The CDR3 sequence is 14 residues long. The V gene's germline CDR1 is MDHEN and CDR2 SYDVKM.

Considering frequency, this clonotype is medium-sized (0.01 to 0.1%). V is TRBV19 and J is TRBJ1-2. The germline gives CDR1 LNHDA, CDR2 SQIVND (reference sequence). The length of the CDR3 is 13 residues. The CDR3 loop reads CASSTTPISGYTF.

CDR3 amino acids: CASSQTGAEAFF. This chain joins TRBV19 and TRBJ1-1; lacking DNA, the TRBD1 call made by TCRdb goes unchecked. This CDR3 contains 12 residues. CDR1 and CDR2 from the germline V gene are LNHDA and SQIVND (reference sequence).

This clonotype is classed as medium-sized (0.01 to 0.1%) by frequency. The rearrangement uses TRBV20-1 and TRBJ1-1. There are 13 residues in the CDR3. Germline V CDR1 and CDR2: DFQATT, SNEGSKA (reference sequence). CDR3 protein: CSARAFNSLEAFF.

Frequency places this clonotype as medium-sized (0.01 to 0.1%). The rearrangement uses TRBV24-1 and TRBJ2-7; TCRdb picks TRBD1, but there is no DNA to check that call. Germline assignment: CDR1 KGHDR and CDR2 SFDVKD. The CDR3 is 15 residues long. The CDR3 spells CATSDPRTEAYEQYF.

By frequency, this clonotype is medium-sized (0.01 to 0.1%). The CDR3 here is CASSVGGLAGTGELFF. The genes are TRBV9 and TRBJ2-2; there is no DNA to check the TCRdb D call of TRBD2. The CDR3 sequence is 16 residues long. From germline, CDR1 is SGDLS and CDR2 YYNGEE.

This clonotype registers large (0.1 to 1%) by frequency. The gene calls are TRBV7-9 and TRBJ2-3; absent DNA, TCRdb's TRBD1 call cannot be checked. CDR1 and CDR2 (germline): SEHNR, FQNEAQ (reference sequence). This CDR3 comprises 14 residues. CDR3 protein: CASSQGQGADTQYF.

This clonotype is called medium-sized based on its frequency. The genes are TRBV24-1 and TRBJ1-2; TCRdb names TRBD1, which stays unverified in the absence of DNA. Per the germline V gene, CDR1 is KGHDR and CDR2 is SFDVKD. This CDR3 is 16 amino acids long. This chain's CDR3 is CATSDGQVTNSRGYTF.

According to its frequency, this clonotype is medium-sized. This chain connects TRBV12-3 or TRBV12-4 to TRBJ1-2; TCRdb outputs TRBD1, but without DNA this stays unchecked. The CDR3 covers 13 residues. CDR3: CASSPGPVYGYTF.

The V gene is TRBV2, the J gene TRBJ1-4; TCRdb proposes TRBD1, but this gene call is untestable without DNA. This CDR3 is built from 17 residues. CDR1 and CDR2 from the germline V gene are SNHLY and FYNNEI. The CDR3 loop reads CASSESRGGFTNEKLFF.

Frequency places this clonotype as medium-sized (0.01 to 0.1%). The chain recombines TRBV7-6 with TRBJ1-4; the D call of TRBD1 rests on TCRdb alone, since no DNA is present to check it. From germline, CDR1 is SGHVS and CDR2 FNYEAQ. This CDR3 comprises 12 residues. This CDR3 is CASSQGGEKLFF.

Judged by frequency, this clonotype is large. J is TRBJ2-3 and V is TRBV6-2 or TRBV6-3; without DNA, the TCRdb call of TRBD2 cannot be checked. In germline, CDR1 is MNHEY, CDR2 SVGEGT. The CDR3 has 16 residues. CDR3 amino acids: CASNTMTSGETDTQYF.

This clonotype registers large (0.1 to 1%) by frequency. The chain is built from TRBV20-1 and TRBJ1-4. The CDR3 is made up of 14 amino acids. Germline assignment: CDR1 DFQATT and CDR2 SNEGSKA (reference sequence). The chain's CDR3 is CSAREQLLNEKLFF.

Its frequency marks this clonotype as medium-sized. The J gene is TRBJ2-5, the V gene TRBV2; without DNA, the TCRdb call of TRBD1 cannot be checked. The CDR3 length is 14 residues. The germline CDR1 and CDR2 sequences are SNHLY and FYNNEI. CDR3 loop: CASKSGVEGKTQYF.

Measured by frequency, this clonotype is medium-sized. The CDR3 reads CASSLSQGADTQYF. The rearrangement uses TRBV7-6 and TRBJ2-3; TCRdb's D call of TRBD1 is untestable without DNA. The CDR3 covers 14 residues. Germline V CDR1 and CDR2: SGHVS, FNYEAQ.

Its frequency marks this clonotype as large (0.1 to 1%). The chain is built from TRBV20-1 and TRBJ2-2; with no DNA, the TCRdb D assignment of TRBD2 cannot be verified. The CDR3 spans 15 residues. CDR1 is DFQATT and CDR2 is SNEGSKA in the germline V gene (reference sequence). Here the CDR3 reads CSARAAGVWDGELFF.

Considering frequency, this clonotype is large (0.1 to 1%). The gene calls are TRBV6-1 and TRBJ2-4. CDR3 length: 14 residues. Germline CDR1 is MNHNS and CDR2 is SASEGT. CDR3 in amino acids: CASREDPAKNIQYF.

This clonotype ranks as large in terms of frequency. The chain couples TRBV20-1 to TRBJ2-5; the D gene TCRdb calls, TRBD1, cannot be checked with no DNA. The CDR3 totals 12 residues. Germline V CDR1 and CDR2: DFQATT, SNEGSKA (reference sequence). The CDR3 protein is CSAWDYQETQYF.

This clonotype is labeled medium-sized (0.01 to 0.1%) based on frequency. The gene calls are TRBV13 and TRBJ1-1; the D call from TCRdb, TRBD1, cannot be confirmed without DNA. There are 14 residues in the CDR3. CDR1 and CDR2 (germline): PRHDT, FYEKMQ (reference sequence). The CDR3: CASSLVGRGTEAFF. The entire variable domain, with the rest obtained from reference TRBV13 and TRBJ1-1, is as follows: AAGVIQSPRHLIKEKRETATLKCYPIPRHDTVYWYQQGPGQDPQFLISFYEKMQSDKGSIPDRFSAQQFSDYHSELNMSSLELGDSALYFCASSLVGRGTEAFFGQGTRLTVV.

Judged by frequency, this clonotype is medium-sized (0.01 to 0.1%). The rearrangement joins TRBV29-1 to TRBJ2-1; with no DNA, the TCRdb D assignment of TRBD2 cannot be verified. The CDR3 sequence is 14 residues long. From germline, CDR1 is SQVTM and CDR2 ANQGSEA. CDR3: CSVSTSQAYNEQFF.

Measured by frequency, this clonotype is medium-sized. This sequence joins TRBV7-8 and TRBJ2-5; no DNA is available, so the TRBD2 call from TCRdb remains unchecked. Germline lookup yields CDR1 SGHVS and CDR2 FQNEAQ. CDR3 length equals 15 residues. CDR3 region: CASSRAGGVAETQYF.

The V gene is TRBV4-2, the J gene TRBJ2-2; the TRBD1 assignment by TCRdb is unverifiable without DNA. This CDR3 contains 14 residues. Germline CDR1 LGHNA, CDR2 YNFKEQ. The CDR3 here is CASSLPGQGGELFF.

This clonotype is classed as medium-sized by frequency. The chain recombines TRBV6-5 with TRBJ2-2; the D call of TRBD2 rests on TCRdb alone, since no DNA is present to check it. The CDR3 has 18 amino acids. Germline V gene sequence: CDR1 MNHEY, CDR2 SVGAGI. The CDR3 reads CASSYSPPSGSYGGELFF.

This clonotype registers large by frequency. The rearrangement joins TRBV28 to TRBJ2-7; without DNA, the TCRdb call of TRBD2 cannot be checked. This CDR3 is 12 amino acids long. Germline-derived CDR1 and CDR2 are MDHEN and SYDVKM. CDR3 amino acids: CASSLFPLEQYF.

This clonotype is identified as large from frequency. The CDR3 region is CASSLSGGRETQYF. The chain employs TRBV7-3 and TRBJ2-5; as DNA is missing, the TRBD2 call by TCRdb cannot be tested. Germline V gene sequence: CDR1 SGHTA, CDR2 FQGTGA. This CDR3 comprises 14 residues.

In terms of frequency, this clonotype is medium-sized. The CDR3 region is CASSLSTTTDTQYF. The rearrangement uses TRBV27 and TRBJ2-3. Germline assignment: CDR1 MNHEY and CDR2 SMNVEV (reference sequence). The CDR3 is 14 residues long.